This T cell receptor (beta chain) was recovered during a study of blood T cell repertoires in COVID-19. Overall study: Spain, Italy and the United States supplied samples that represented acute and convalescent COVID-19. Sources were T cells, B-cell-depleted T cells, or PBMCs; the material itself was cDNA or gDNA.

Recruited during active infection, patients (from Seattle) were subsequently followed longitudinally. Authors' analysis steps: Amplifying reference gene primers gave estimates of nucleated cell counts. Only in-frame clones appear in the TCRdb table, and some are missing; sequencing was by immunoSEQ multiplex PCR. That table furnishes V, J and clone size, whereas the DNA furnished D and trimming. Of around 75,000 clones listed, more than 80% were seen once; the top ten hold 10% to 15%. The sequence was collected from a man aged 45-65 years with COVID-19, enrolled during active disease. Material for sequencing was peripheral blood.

CDR3 sequence reads: CASSLLRDYSYTF. The CDR3 DNA is TGTGCCAGCAGCTTATTGCGGGATTATAGCTACACCTTC. V is TRBV7-9 and J is TRBJ1-2; D uncertain. V lost 2 bases, J lost 9 bases, and 13 bases lay in between. Germline CDR1 SEHNR, CDR2 FQNEAQ (reference sequence). The CDR3 covers 13 residues.